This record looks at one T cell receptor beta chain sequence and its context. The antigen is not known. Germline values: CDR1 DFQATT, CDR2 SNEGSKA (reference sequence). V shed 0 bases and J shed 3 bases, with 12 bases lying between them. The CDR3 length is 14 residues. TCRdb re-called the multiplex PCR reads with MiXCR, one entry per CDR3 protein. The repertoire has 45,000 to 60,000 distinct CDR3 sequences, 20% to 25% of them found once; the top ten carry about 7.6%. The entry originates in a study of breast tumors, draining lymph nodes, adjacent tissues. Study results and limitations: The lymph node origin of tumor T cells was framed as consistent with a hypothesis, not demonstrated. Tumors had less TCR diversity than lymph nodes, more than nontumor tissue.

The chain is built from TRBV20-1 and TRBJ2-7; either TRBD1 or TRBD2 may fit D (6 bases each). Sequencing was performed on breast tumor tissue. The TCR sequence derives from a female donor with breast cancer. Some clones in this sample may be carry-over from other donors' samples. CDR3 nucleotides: TGCAGTGCTAGAGATGAACAGGGACTCTACGAGCAGTACTTC. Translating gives CSARDEQGLYEQYF.